These 12 T cell receptor beta chains share one sample of origin, sequenced in a study of patients and donors after allogeneic stem cell transplantation. TCRdb used MiXCR to reprocess the RT-PCR reads, holding one entry per CDR3 protein. The table has about 960,000 distinct CDR3 sequences, more than 15% seen once. Sequencing was performed on blood, either unsorted or a sorted T cell fraction (not recorded which). The source of these receptors is a human donor who was either an allogeneic HSCT recipient or a stem cell or donor lymphocyte infusion donor (not recorded which). It is not recorded whose cells these are; they may come from a transplant donor.

Only a few counts were recorded for this clonotype. This chain links TRBV24-1 with TRBJ2-1; no reliable D call. The length of the CDR3 is 12 residues. The germline V and J ends were trimmed by 4 bases and 8 bases, with 8 bases remaining between them. Germline V gene data show CDR1 as KGHDR and CDR2 as SFDVKD. CDR3 sequence reads: CATSEARDEQFF. The CDR3 nucleotides read TGTGCCACCAGTGAGGCTAGAGATGAGCAGTTCTTC.

This clonotype appeared many times. The V and J genes are TRBV9 and TRBJ1-2, with 7 bases that match TRBD1. The V gene's germline CDR1 is SGDLS and CDR2 YYNGEE. This CDR3 comprises 16 residues. J gave up 6 bases and V 3 bases, and 14 bases lay outside the gene matches. The CDR3 sequence is CASSASLKGAWDGYTF. Written as DNA, the CDR3 is TGTGCCAGCAGCGCCTCCCTTAAGGGGGCATGGGATGGCTACACCTTC.

This clonotype appeared a few times. The V and J genes are TRBV29-1 and TRBJ1-1; the match to TRBD1 covers 7 bases. The CDR3 runs to 14 residues. Germline CDR1 and CDR2: SQVTM and ANQGSEA. With 5 bases clipped from V and 3 bases from J, the junction kept 9 bases outside the gene matches. CDR3 in DNA: TGCAGCGTTCCTCGAGGGGGCGCGGACACTGAAGCTTTCTTT. Translation gives CSVPRGGADTEAFF.

This clonotype turned up a few times. This rearrangement joins TRBV20-1 to TRBJ2-1; possibly TRBD2 for D (6 bases). There are 15 residues in the CDR3. V lost 6 bases to trimming and J lost 4 bases, with 19 bases between them. CDR1 and CDR2 from the germline V gene are DFQATT and SNEGSKA (reference sequence). The CDR3 sequence is CSAKRLVDRYNEQFF. Written as DNA, the CDR3 is TGCAGTGCCAAAAGACTAGTGGATCGTTACAATGAGCAGTTCTTC.

V usage is TRBV2 and J usage is TRBJ2-2; TRBD1 agrees at 10 bases. Germline V CDR1 and CDR2: SNHLY, FYNNEI. The CDR3 is 15 residues long. Trimming at V came to 6 bases and at J to 6 bases, leaving 7 bases not matched to a gene. CDR3 nucleotide sequence: TGTGCCAGCAGGTTTCGGGACAGGGGATCCGGGGAGCTGTTTTTT. As protein: CASRFRDRGSGELFF. Full variable domain (remainder filled in from reference TRBV2 and TRBJ2-2): EPEVTQTPSHQVTQMGQEVILRCVPISNHLYFYWYRQILGQKVEFLVSFYNNEISEKSEIFDDQFSVERPDGSNFTLKIRSTKLEDSAMYFCASRFRDRGSGELFFGEGSRLTVL.

The CDR3 DNA follows: TGTGCCAGCAGCCAAGGGGACAAGTCCAATAATTCACCCCTCCACTTT. Protein product: CASSQGDKSNNSPLHF. V usage is TRBV4-2 and J usage is TRBJ1-6, with D perhaps matching TRBD1 (6 bases). Looked up from germline, CDR1 is LGHNA and CDR2 is YNFKEQ. V was clipped by 1 base and J by 5 bases, with 12 bases between them. The CDR3 totals 16 residues.

Here the CDR3 reads CASSLDGPVAGGRNEQFF. The CDR3 bases are TGCGCCAGCAGCTTGGATGGGCCGGTAGCGGGAGGTAGGAATGAGCAGTTCTTC. V is TRBV5-1 and J is TRBJ2-1, with 10 bases that match TRBD2. The V gene's germline CDR1 is SGHRS and CDR2 YFSETQ. V lost 0 bases to trimming and J lost 7 bases; unmatched junction nucleotides: 13. The CDR3 is 18 amino acids.

Ten or more counts support this clonotype. V is TRBV29-1 and J is TRBJ1-6; unclear D gene. V was pared by 6 bases and J by 10 bases, with 10 bases between. The CDR3 totals 11 residues. Germline lookup yields CDR1 SQVTM and CDR2 ANQGSEA. The CDR3 DNA reads as TGCAGCGTAGGCGAGGACTCACCCCTCCACTTT. Encoded protein: CSVGEDSPLHF.

The CDR3, as DNA: TGTGCCAGCAGCATCCGGGACAGGGTCAGTCAGCCCCAGCATTTT. This codes for CASSIRDRVSQPQHF. The chain links TRBV7-8 to TRBJ1-5; TRBD1 matches 9 bases. This CDR3 comprises 15 residues. V gave up 5 bases and J gave up 6 bases; unmatched junction bases: 8. Germline assignment: CDR1 SGHVS and CDR2 FQNEAQ.

The V gene is TRBV20-1, the J gene TRBJ2-1; perhaps D is TRBD1 or TRBD2 (5 bases each). CDR3 size: 14 residues. Trimming pared 7 bases from V and 9 bases from J, leaving 22 bases between. The germline V gene has CDR1 DFQATT and CDR2 SNEGSKA (reference sequence). As DNA, the CDR3 is TGCAGTGGGGTCGGGGCGGTTACTACGGGTGAGCAGTTCTTC. This encodes CSGVGAVTTGEQFF.

This clonotype was seen a few times. The chain carries TRBV24-1 and TRBJ2-7; 7 bases are a match to TRBD1. Germline CDR1 is KGHDR and CDR2 is SFDVKD. This CDR3 spans 15 amino acids. After removal of 5 bases from V and 0 bases from J, the junction contained 6 bases not matched to a gene. DNA of the CDR3: TGTGCCACCAGTGGCAACCGGGACAGCTCCTACGAGCAGTACTTC. This codes for CATSGNRDSSYEQYF.

This clonotype was recorded a few times. In DNA, the CDR3 is TGTGCCAGCAGCCCTTTAGCGGGAGTCGGTAATGAGCAGTTCTTC. Translating it yields CASSPLAGVGNEQFF. This chain joins TRBV7-9 and TRBJ2-1, with 9 bases that match TRBD2. Germline CDR1 reads SEHNR; CDR2 reads FQNEAQ (reference sequence). V shed 5 bases, J shed 7 bases, and the junction held 9 bases outside the gene matches. The CDR3 runs to 15 residues.